Below, 22 T cell receptor beta chains from the same sample are listed, as sequenced in a study of blood T cell repertoires in COVID-19. Data came from immunoSEQ multiplex PCR; TCRdb stores just in-frame clones and leaves some out. The data show around 500,000 clones, more than 85% seen once. The sequenced material came from PBMCs or T cells enriched from blood (not recorded which). These receptors were collected from a woman in her sixties who had recovered from COVID-19.

The rearrangement uses TRBV3-1 (or the pseudogene TRBV3-2) and TRBJ1-1, with D perhaps TRBD1 (6 bases). Germline loops: CDR1 LGHDT, CDR2 YNNKEL (reference sequence). This CDR3 has 16 residues. V lost 3 bases to trimming and J lost 2 bases, with 16 bases between them. The CDR3 DNA sequence: TGTGCCAGCAGCCACATTTACGGACAGACAAACACTGAAGCTTTCTTT. Translating gives CASSHIYGQTNTEAFF.

The chain links TRBV3-1 (or the pseudogene TRBV3-2) to TRBJ2-3; 7 positions match TRBD2. CDR3 size: 18 residues. V shed 4 bases and J 0 bases; nucleotides not matched to a gene: 13. Germline V CDR1 and CDR2: LGHDT, YNNKEL (reference sequence). CDR3 region: CASSPRRASGPSTDTQYF. The CDR3 DNA reads as TGTGCCAGCAGCCCCCGAAGGGCTAGCGGACCTAGCACAGATACGCAGTATTTT.

The genes are TRBV20-1 and TRBJ1-3, with TRBD1 as a possible D gene (5 bases). The CDR3 is made up of 15 amino acids. Looked up from germline, CDR1 is DFQATT and CDR2 is SNEGSKA (reference sequence). Deletions cut 6 bases from V and 0 bases from J, with 15 bases between. CDR3 sequence: CSASSPGISGNTIYF. The CDR3 DNA is TGCAGTGCAAGTTCCCCAGGGATCTCTGGAAACACCATATATTTT.

V gene TRBV2 combines with J gene TRBJ1-2, with 9 bases identical to TRBD1. The CDR3 length is 14 residues. With 6 bases clipped from V and 4 bases from J, the junction kept 6 bases outside the gene matches. Germline CDR1 and CDR2: SNHLY and FYNNEI. The CDR3 sequence is CASRKEDRGYGYTF. Here the CDR3 DNA reads TGTGCCAGCAGGAAGGAGGACAGGGGCTATGGCTACACCTTC.

V is TRBV5-8 and J is TRBJ2-2, with D perhaps matching TRBD1 (6 bases). This CDR3 is 17 amino acids long. The V end was cut by 2 bases, the J end by 1 base, with 15 bases between. Germline V gene lookup returns CDR1 SGHTS and CDR2 YDEGEE. The CDR3 nucleotides read TGTGCCAGCAGCTTTAGGACAGTAGTTTTGAACACCGGGGAGCTGTTTTTT. This codes for CASSFRTVVLNTGELFF.

This chain joins TRBV28 and TRBJ1-5; 10 nucleotides line up with TRBD1. The J segment lost 2 bases and the V segment lost 7 bases, leaving 5 bases of the junction unmatched. CDR3 length: 15 residues. Germline values: CDR1 MDHEN, CDR2 SYDVKM. The CDR3 region has the DNA TGTGCCAGCACCCCCGGGACAGGGGGCAATCAGCCCCAGCATTTT. Translation: CASTPGTGGNQPQHF. Full variable domain (rest looked up from reference TRBV28 and TRBJ1-5): DVKVTQSSRYLVKRTGEKVFLECVQDMDHENMFWYRQDPGLGLRLIYFSYDVKMKEKGDIPEGYSVSREKKERFSLILESASTNQTSMYLCASTPGTGGNQPQHFGDGTRLSIL.

The chain links TRBV2 to TRBJ1-2; D is ambiguous. Trimming cost V 5 bases and J 6 bases, with 13 bases left between them. Germline CDR1 and CDR2: SNHLY and FYNNEI. CDR3 length equals 13 residues. CDR3 residues: CASSLTSRDGYTF. The CDR3 nucleotides read TGTGCCAGCAGTCTGACAAGTCGAGATGGCTACACCTTC.

J is TRBJ1-4 and V is TRBV27; 8 nucleotides align to TRBD1. CDR1 and CDR2 from the germline V gene are MNHEY and SMNVEV (reference sequence). Trimming removed 4 bases from V and 7 bases from J; junction bases left unmatched: 5. The CDR3 sequence is 14 residues long. For the CDR3, the DNA is TGTGCCAGCAGTTCTACAGGGGGGGGTGAAAAACTGTTTTTT. This codes for CASSSTGGGEKLFF.

The V call is TRBV10-3, the J call TRBJ2-2; perhaps TRBD1 as D (6 bases). The CDR3 consists of 13 residues. Germline-derived CDR1 and CDR2 are ENHRY and SYGVKD. V was cut by 8 bases and J by 2 bases, with 9 bases left in between. The DNA of the CDR3 is TGTGCCATCCCCAGGGGTAACACCGGGGAGCTGTTTTTT. It is translated as CAIPRGNTGELFF.

CDR3 protein: CASSVGNGDYDGYTF. Here the CDR3 DNA reads TGCGCCAGCAGCGTTGGGAACGGGGACTATGATGGCTACACCTTC. The J gene is TRBJ1-2, the V gene TRBV5-1, with D possibly matching TRBD1 (5 bases). The germline V gene has CDR1 SGHRS and CDR2 YFSETQ. V was clipped by 4 bases and J by 6 bases, with 19 bases between them. CDR3 length equals 15 residues.

The gene calls are TRBV7-9 and TRBJ1-2; D may be TRBD1 (5 bases). Trimming took 3 bases from V and 7 from J, leaving 9 bases between them. The CDR3 is 12 residues long. CDR1 and CDR2 (germline): SEHNR, FQNEAQ (reference sequence). CDR3 protein: CASSFRQSGYTF. The CDR3 DNA is TGTGCCAGCAGCTTTCGACAGAGTGGCTACACCTTC. Together with reference TRBV7-9 and TRBJ1-2, the CDR3 gives the full variable domain: DTGVSQNPRHKITKRGQNVTFRCDPISEHNRLYWYRQTLGQGPEFLTYFQNEAQLEKSRLLSDRFSAERPKGSFSTLEIQRTEQGDSAMYLCASSFRQSGYTFGSGTRLTVV.

The rearrangement joins TRBV3-1 (or the pseudogene TRBV3-2) to TRBJ1-6, with D possibly being TRBD1 (6 bases). The germline gives CDR1 LGHDT, CDR2 YNNKEL (reference sequence). V was clipped by 8 bases and J by 8 bases, with 13 bases between them. The CDR3 has 13 residues. CDR3 amino acids: CASGRGRDSPLHF. CDR3 DNA: TGTGCCAGCGGCAGGGGCAGAGATTCACCCCTCCACTTT.

The chain employs TRBV7-9 and TRBJ2-7; 7 nucleotides line up with TRBD2. Germline CDR1 and CDR2: SEHNR and FQNEAQ (reference sequence). The CDR3 spans 15 residues. The V segment lost 1 base and the J segment 0 bases; nucleotides outside the gene matches: 3. The chain's CDR3 is CASSLGLAVSYEQYV. CDR3 bases: TGTGCCAGCAGCTTAGGGCTAGCGGTCTCCTACGAGCAGTACGTC.

This chain uses TRBV7-2 with TRBJ2-2; 10 bases are a match to TRBD2. The V gene end was trimmed by 1 base and the J gene end by 5 bases; junction bases not matched to a gene: 7. Germline V gene data show CDR1 as SGHTA and CDR2 as FQGNSA. This CDR3 contains 17 residues. In DNA form, the CDR3 reads TGTGCCAGCAGCTTAGAGTTACTAGCGGGGTGGACCGGGGAGCTGTTTTTT. Encoded protein: CASSLELLAGWTGELFF.

The chain employs TRBV10-2 and TRBJ2-5, with TRBD2 matching over 7 bases. Germline CDR1 and CDR2: WSHSY and SAAADI. V shed 3 bases and J 5 bases; nucleotides not matched to a gene: 6. CDR3 length: 14 amino acids. The CDR3 coding sequence is TGCGCCAGCAGTGACGGGGGGTCGGGGGAGACCCAGTACTTC. Protein: CASSDGGSGETQYF.

The V gene is TRBV5-1, the J gene TRBJ2-2; D possibly corresponds to TRBD1 (6 bases). The CDR3 totals 16 residues. Trimming removed 5 bases from V and 0 bases from J, with 14 bases in between. The germline V gene has CDR1 SGHRS and CDR2 YFSETQ. CDR3 nucleotides: TGCGCCAGCAGATCCTCAGGGGTCTCGAACACCGGGGAGCTGTTTTTT. This codes for CASRSSGVSNTGELFF. The full variable domain, completed using reference TRBV5-1 and TRBJ2-2, is KAGVTQTPRYLIKTRGQQVTLSCSPISGHRSVSWYQQTPGQGLQFLFEYFSETQRNKGNFPGRFSGRQFSNSRSEMNVSTLELGDSALYLCASRSSGVSNTGELFFGEGSRLTVL.

The chain links TRBV6-6 to TRBJ2-3; 10 nucleotides align to TRBD2. CDR1 and CDR2 (germline): MNHNY, SVGAGI (reference sequence). This CDR3 has 16 amino acids. The junction had 2 bases not matched to a gene; V was cut back by 2 bases and J by 0 bases. The CDR3 bases are TGTGCCAGCAGTTACAAACTAGCGGGGAGCACAGATACGCAGTATTTT. This gives the protein CASSYKLAGSTDTQYF.

The chain couples TRBV4-2 to TRBJ2-3; 7 bases are a match to TRBD2. The CDR3 has 16 residues. V lost 0 bases to trimming and J lost 8 bases; unmatched junction nucleotides: 11. The germline CDR1 and CDR2 sequences are LGHNA and YNFKEQ. The CDR3 DNA reads as TGTGCCAGCAGCCAAGATCAGGCTAGCGGTGGGGCTACGCAGTATTTT. It translates to CASSQDQASGGATQYF.

This chain joins TRBV4-1 and TRBJ1-3; D unclear. Trimming pared 0 bases from V and 0 bases from J, leaving 9 bases between. Germline CDR1 MGHRA, CDR2 YSYEKL. CDR3 length equals 16 residues. The CDR3 loop is CASSQETVLSGNTIYF. The CDR3 DNA is TGCGCCAGCAGCCAAGAAACGGTACTCTCTGGAAACACCATATATTTT.

The chain is built from TRBV7-8 and TRBJ1-3, with D hard to call. The V end was cut by 3 bases, the J end by 4 bases, with 4 bases between. This CDR3 has 12 amino acids. Per germline, CDR1 SGHVS and CDR2 FQNEAQ. The CDR3 region is CASSFPGNTIYF. The CDR3 DNA is TGTGCCAGCAGCTTCCCGGGAAACACCATATATTTT.

This rearrangement joins TRBV2 to TRBJ1-6; TRBD1 aligns across 8 bases. The CDR3 spans 14 residues. The junction had 5 bases not matched to a gene; V was cut back by 7 bases and J by 6 bases. CDR1 and CDR2 from the germline V gene are SNHLY and FYNNEI. In DNA form, the CDR3 reads TGTGCCAGCACCTCGACAGGGGCTAATTCACCCCTCCACTTT. Protein product: CASTSTGANSPLHF.

Regarding this clone: The sample contains more than one DNA sequence encoding this CDR3. The chain carries TRBV3-1 (or the pseudogene TRBV3-2) and TRBJ1-2, with 7 bases lining up with TRBD1. V lost 6 bases, J lost 2 bases, and 3 bases stayed unmatched. The germline V gene encodes CDR1 LGHDT and CDR2 YNNKEL (reference sequence). The CDR3 has 13 amino acids. CDR3 amino acids: CASSRQGNYGYTF. The DNA of the CDR3 is TGTGCCAGCAGTCGACAGGGAAACTATGGCTACACCTTC.